One sample yielded the 15 T cell receptor beta chains listed below, sequenced in a study of breast tumors, draining lymph nodes, adjacent tissues. TCRdb reprocessed the multiplex PCR reads via MiXCR and lists one record per CDR3 protein. The top ten clones hold over 0.95% of a sample with 250,000 or so distinct CDR3 sequences, 30% of them seen once. Breast cancer patients provided tissue from their axillary draining lymph nodes. Sequencing was performed on axillary lymph node tissue. These receptor sequences come from a female donor with breast cancer. Some clones in this sample may be carry-over from other donors' samples.

This sequence joins TRBV7-2 and TRBJ1-1; unclear D gene. Deletions cut 1 base from V and 1 base from J, with 10 bases between. Germline CDR1 and CDR2: SGHTA and FQGNSA. This CDR3 has 15 residues. CDR3 sequence (DNA): TGTGCCAGCAGCTTAGGGGCAGAAAAGAACACTGAAGCTTTCTTT. Translated, it gives CASSLGAEKNTEAFF.

Remarks on this clonotype: One base away lies a much larger clone, so this may be a sequencing read error. The chain joins TRBV12-3 or TRBV12-4 to TRBJ2-2; 10 positions match TRBD2. The CDR3 has 16 amino acids. CDR3 sequence (DNA): TGTGCCTGCAGCGACCGAGCGGGAGGGGCCACCGGGGAGCTGTTTTTT. Amino acids: CACSDRAGGATGELFF.

This clonotype has at least ten counts. The chain joins TRBV20-1 to TRBJ2-7; no definite D call. Deletions cut 0 bases from V and 0 bases from J, with 6 bases between. CDR1 is DFQATT and CDR2 is SNEGSKA in the germline V gene (reference sequence). This CDR3 has 13 residues. The CDR3 DNA reads as TGCAGTGCTAGAGAACGGAACTCCTACGAGCAGTACTTC. Residues: CSARERNSYEQYF.

This clonotype was observed at least ten times. This chain links TRBV20-1 with TRBJ2-7; 11 nucleotides agree with TRBD2. The ends lost 1 base at V and 2 bases at J; junction bases unmatched: 4. Germline CDR1 is DFQATT and CDR2 is SNEGSKA (reference sequence). This CDR3 contains 15 residues. In nucleotides, the CDR3 is TGCAGTGCTAGAGGGCCGACTAGCGGGACCTACGAGCAGTACTTC. Protein: CSARGPTSGTYEQYF.

The CDR3 region is CASRGKAPWGLRRNEQFF. In DNA form, the CDR3 reads TGTGCCAGCAGGGGAAAAGCTCCTTGGGGGCTTCGGAGAAATGAGCAGTTCTTC. The chain links TRBV6-1 to TRBJ2-1; D may be TRBD1 (6 bases). CDR3 length equals 18 residues. Germline loops: CDR1 MNHNS, CDR2 SASEGT. Trimming took off 6 bases at V and 7 bases at J, with 28 bases between the two ends.

The sample holds a few counts of this clonotype. This sequence joins TRBV30 and TRBJ2-5; TRBD1 matches at 12 bases. CDR3 size: 13 residues. Germline values: CDR1 GTSNPN, CDR2 SVGIG (reference sequence). V shed 7 bases and J 4 bases; nucleotides not matched to a gene: 4. CDR3: CASGTGGSETQYF. The DNA for the CDR3 is TGTGCCTCCGGGACAGGGGGCTCAGAGACCCAGTACTTC.

This clonotype was recorded at least ten times. The chain has TRBV7-9 and TRBJ2-2, with 9 nucleotides matching TRBD2. J gave up 2 bases and V 7 bases, and 8 bases lay outside the gene matches. CDR1 and CDR2 (germline): SEHNR, FQNEAQ (reference sequence). This CDR3 spans 16 amino acids. Here the CDR3 DNA reads TGTGCCAGCACCGAACTAGCGGGCCTCAACACCGGGGAGCTGTTTTTT. Its translation: CASTELAGLNTGELFF.

There are many counts of this clonotype. This chain connects TRBV20-1 to TRBJ2-3; the D gene is possibly TRBD1 (5 bases). Germline CDR1 reads DFQATT; CDR2 reads SNEGSKA (reference sequence). The CDR3 length is 16 residues. V gave up 1 base and J gave up 3 bases, with 17 bases separating them. The CDR3 region is CSARATTVTTTDTQYF. The CDR3 DNA reads as TGCAGTGCTAGAGCCACGACAGTAACCACTACAGATACGCAGTATTTT.

A note on this clonotype: The junction and the germline gene differ at one end; a read error may be behind it. The chain employs TRBV2 and TRBJ2-7, with D unresolved. The germline CDR1 and CDR2 sequences are SNHLY and FYNNEI. CDR3 length: 13 amino acids. CDR3 sequence reads: CASSGGLSYEQCF. CDR3 DNA: TGTGCCAGCTCTGGCGGCCTCTCCTACGAGCAGTGCTTC.

This rearrangement joins TRBV18 to TRBJ2-3; 7 bases agree with TRBD1. CDR3 length equals 15 residues. J gave up 2 bases and V 1 base, and 3 bases lay outside the gene matches. From germline, CDR1 is KGHSH and CDR2 LQKENI. CDR3: CASSPQGANTDTQYF. DNA of the CDR3: TGTGCCAGCTCACCACAGGGGGCGAACACAGATACGCAGTATTTT.

This clonotype showed up many times. This sequence joins TRBV5-1 and TRBJ2-7, with TRBD1 as a possible D gene (6 bases). Between the trimmed V and J ends, which lost 3 bases and 5 bases, there was a span of 15 bases. The CDR3 is 14 residues long. Germline loops: CDR1 SGHRS, CDR2 YFSETQ. The CDR3: CASSSGTRGDEQYF. CDR3 DNA: TGCGCCAGCAGCTCGGGAACCAGGGGCGACGAGCAGTACTTC.

This sequence joins TRBV18 and TRBJ2-2, with D perhaps assigned TRBD1 or TRBD2 (5 bases each). Germline CDR1 and CDR2: KGHSH and LQKENI. V was trimmed by 5 bases and J by 4 bases, leaving 17 bases between them. The CDR3 length is 16 residues. This CDR3 is CASSSLGELVTGELFF. The DNA of the CDR3 is TGTGCCAGCTCATCCTTGGGGGAGTTGGTCACCGGGGAGCTGTTTTTT. Variable domain in full (rest from reference TRBV18 and TRBJ2-2): NAGVMQNPRHLVRRRGQEARLRCSPMKGHSHVYWYRQLPEEGLKFMVYLQKENIIDESGMPKERFSAEFPKEGPSILRIQQVVRGDSAAYFCASSSLGELVTGELFFGEGSRLTVL.

The chain links TRBV5-5 to TRBJ2-7; either TRBD1 or TRBD2 may supply D (5 bases each). Germline lookup yields CDR1 SGHKS and CDR2 YYEKEE (reference sequence). This CDR3 comprises 17 residues. Trimming shortened V by 4 bases and J by 2 bases, and 22 bases separated the two germline ends. The CDR3 loop reads CASSTQGAVFNAYEQYF. The CDR3 nucleotides are TGTGCCAGCAGCACCCAGGGAGCGGTTTTCAACGCCTACGAGCAGTACTTC.

With regard to this clonotype: Without the conserved terminal phenylalanine or tryptophan, this CDR3 likely stems from a read error. This chain joins TRBV25-1 and TRBJ1-5; weak D call: TRBD1 (5 bases). The CDR3 is 15 residues long. V was cut by 4 bases and J by 0 bases, with 10 bases left in between. Germline CDR1 MGHDK, CDR2 SYGVNS. The CDR3 nucleotides are TGTGCCAGCAGTGGACAGCAAAATAGCAATCAGCCCCAGCATCTC. Its protein product is CASSGQQNSNQPQHL.

In this sample, this clonotype turned up a few times. Written as DNA, the CDR3 is TGTGCCTGGAGTGTACAAATATCAGATACGCAGTATTTT. Its protein is CAWSVQISDTQYF. The chain employs TRBV30 and TRBJ2-3; unclear D gene. CDR1 GTSNPN and CDR2 SVGIG come from the germline V gene (reference sequence). Trimming cost V 0 bases and J 4 bases, with 8 bases left between them. This CDR3 has 13 amino acids.